This T cell receptor (beta chain) was documented in a study of blood T cell repertoires in COVID-19. Trimming cost V 0 bases and J 3 bases, with 11 bases left between them. Germline CDR1 and CDR2: SGHRS and YFSETQ. The CDR3 consists of 15 residues. Repertoires were generated with immunoSEQ multiplex PCR, while TCRdb's copy carries only in-frame clones and drops some. Of about 48,000 clones listed, around four fifths are singletons. V is TRBV5-1 and J is TRBJ2-3, with D maybe TRBD2 (5 bases). The sample comprised peripheral blood. This TCR derives from a man aged 70 or older with acute or convalescent COVID-19. CDR3 sequence: CASSLEGSTTDTQYF. In DNA form, the CDR3 reads TGCGCCAGCAGCTTGGAAGGGAGTACGACAGATACGCAGTATTTT.